Given below is one T cell receptor (beta chain) in context. It has no known antigen specificity. Within one base of it there is no much larger clone, and no base qualities were kept. Other DNA variants within this sample encode the same CDR3. The record originates from a study of beta chain features in type 1 diabetes (dated by TCRdb to between 2017 and 2018). With respect to the entire study: Patients and healthy donors did not differ in mean age, gender distribution, total cell number or subset yield. A total of roughly 100,000,000 sorted cells were examined across all samples, and the number of cells per subset was strongly correlated with RNA yield. In the study, TCRB repertoires of sorted circulating CD4+ T cell subsets from recently diagnosed type 1 diabetes patients were compared with those of matched healthy donors. Whereas all 30 or so donors provided naive and central memory subsets, regulatory and stem cell-like memory subsets were isolated from just 8 patients and about eight healthy donors.

The entire isolated RNA was reverse transcribed using the High Capacity cDNA Reverse Transcription Kit, and thus expressed TCRB transcripts were sequenced. Naive, central memory and regulatory T cell samples underwent deep immunoSEQ sequencing, averaging around 4 million total reads per sample. Sorted cells were lysed in RLT buffer, and RNA was extracted using DNase-treated RNeasy Micro or Mini kits according to cell number. Each cell subset was processed separately to prevent cross-contamination, with patient and healthy donor samples processed together. The immunoSEQ multiplex PCR was used to amplify TCRB sequences from cDNA, yielding 87-bp fragments that span the CDR3 region. Sequencing of the amplicons was performed on the Illumina HiSeq platform. Regarding the original processing steps: Synthetic template baselines were used to correct PCR bias computationally, reads within Hamming distance 2 were collapsed together, and singletons that could not be merged were discarded. Reads were aligned against IMGT to assign V, D and J genes, CDR3 length and insertions or deletions at six rearrangement sites. Within each subset, clonotype counts were normalized to the number of sorted cells before true diversity and Gini coefficients were calculated with the tcR R package. The overlap coefficient, calculated on TCRB nucleotide sequences, was used to measure repertoire sharing. Entries here come from immuneACCESS through TCRdb and include only in-frame sequences with V and J called. Some clones fail to appear in such tables; in the studies checked, an unresolved V gene covers under half of the shortfall, and the cause of the remainder is unknown. V and J calls and clone size are given by that table; D and trimming were obtained from the DNA. The sample table records approximately 130,000 clones; approximately 15% of these occur just once. Roughly 2.6% of the sample is held by the ten biggest clonotypes.

The germline V gene specifies SGHVS as CDR1 and FNYEAQ as CDR2. Its CDR3 holds 12 amino acids, cysteine through phenylalanine. CDR3 DNA only is kept here, 36 bases in frame from base 1. Trimming costs V 2 bases and J 3 bases, and their ends lie 5 bases apart. From each donor, a single peripheral blood sample of around 0.12 L on average was drawn into heparinised tubes. A BD FACSAria II and a panel including CD45RO, CCR7, CD25, CD127, CD95 and CD27 were used to sort naive, central memory, regulatory and stem cell-like memory CD4+ T cells. All sorted populations exceeded 98% purity. PBMCs were isolated immediately by Lymphoprep density gradient centrifugation and stained directly without culture. So that batch effects would be minimized, each experiment stained and sorted samples in pairs, pairing one healthy donor with one patient. What the study reported, not specific to this receptor: Because small numbers of individuals were included in the HLA sub-analyses, any influence of HLA type on TCRB rearrangement was left unresolved. PCR may preferentially amplify shorter templates, but because patient and control samples were amplified and corrected together, any resulting skew would affect both groups equally. A moderate but significant shortening of TCRB CDR3 length was observed in type 1 diabetes patients in all four CD4+ subsets. Naive, central memory and regulatory TCRB repertoires appeared to be more alike among patients than among healthy donors. Patients with type 1 diabetes made fewer insertions and deleted more nucleotides at VDJ recombination sites, implying thymic rearrangement abnormalities. Because cDNA rather than genomic DNA was sequenced, highly expressing activated cells could have been over-represented, although no difference in activation and CD3 levels was found between groups.

This clonotype was sampled from a man aged 18 to 30 with type 1 diabetes. Sequencing used central memory CD4+ T cells from blood. In this chain, TRBV7-6 is recombined with TRBJ2-7, with the D segment identity uncertain. The DNA sequence follows: TGTGCCAGCAGCTTATCAGGCTACGAGCAGTACTTC. Its amino acids are CASSLSGYEQYF. The reference TRBV7-6 and TRBJ2-7 proteins fill in what lies around the CDR3, so the full variable domain reads GAGVSQSPRYKVTKRGQDVALRCDPISGHVSLYWYRQALGQGPEFLTYFNYEAQQDKSGLPNDRFSAERPEGSISTLTIQRTEQRDSAMYRCASSLSGYEQYFGPGTRLTVT.